This T cell receptor (beta chain) was retrieved from a study of OX40 agonist ivuxolimab in advanced cancers. Across the whole study: Males comprised roughly four fifths of the group, whose mean age was around 62 years (range about 23 to 80).

The V end was cut by 0 bases, the J end by 1 base, with 0 bases between. This CDR3 contains 12 residues. The germline CDR1 and CDR2 sequences are MNHEY and SVGAGI. The data were produced by immunoSEQ multiplex PCR, yet TCRdb's version contains in-frame clones alone and is incomplete. This sample has tens of thousands of clones, with 65% to 90% found just once. The sample holds a few counts of this clone. Cycle 7 day 1, cycle 4 day 1, and baseline were the timepoints at which blood was sampled. The chain has TRBV6-5 and TRBJ1-1; the D is unclear. The sample was CD4+ or CD8+ T cells sorted from blood, taken in a trial of the OX40 agonist ivuxolimab. The TCR originated in an adult with an advanced solid tumor such as melanoma, head and neck, liver or kidney cancer. CDR3 region: CASSYSNTEAFF. CDR3 bases: TGTGCCAGCAGTTACTCGAACACTGAAGCTTTCTTT.